This T cell receptor (beta chain) appears in the sequencing data of a study of regulatory T cells in long-lasting Graves disease. Regarding the study as a whole: Thyroid tissue was not sampled; only peripheral blood was. For persistent Graves' patients, TCR diversity was lower than for newly diagnosed ones.

Arm-PCR of CDR3 regions and iRepertoire HTBI primers were the basis on which TCR beta libraries were built. Via MiXCR, TCRdb re-called the multiplex PCR reads, giving one row per CDR3 protein. The sample contains approximately 290,000 distinct CDR3 sequences, roughly a fifth of which appear only once. Time point defined: persistent/refractory GD, antithyroid drugs over 5 years with positive TRAb. PBMC RNA was the source of the TCR library. Graves' disease diagnoses followed American Thyroid Association guidelines. This clonotype was recorded many times. Antigen unknown. The germline CDR1 and CDR2 sequences are WNHNN and SYGVQD (reference sequence). V gave up 2 bases and J gave up 5 bases, with 19 bases separating them. The CDR3 is 16 residues long.

The receptor was derived from a female donor with Graves disease. Sample: peripheral blood mononuclear cells (PBMCs), taken when the disease was refractory, from a patient treated with antithyroid drugs. The V and J genes are TRBV10-1 and TRBJ2-7, with a weak D call TRBD1 (5 bases). Here the CDR3 DNA reads TGCGCCAGCAGTGAGAGGGTCGAGCAGGGTTTCCACGAGCAGTACTTC. It is translated as CASSERVEQGFHEQYF.